The clone carrying this TCR beta chain was seen once. The data were obtained in a study of blood T cell repertoires in COVID-19. Across the study: The study drew acute and convalescent COVID-19 samples from the United States, Italy and Spain. The cDNA or gDNA used as material had been derived from T cells, B-cell-depleted T cells, or PBMCs.

Germline-derived CDR1 and CDR2 are LNHDA and SQIVND (reference sequence). CDR3 length equals 13 residues. V trimming: 9 bases; J trimming: 5 bases; junction bases outside the gene matches: 4. Authors' analysis steps: Estimation of nucleated cell counts relied on the amplification of reference gene primers. The repertoire was sequenced with immunoSEQ multiplex PCR; TCRdb's copy has only in-frame clones and lacks some. Clonal size and the V and J genes are those of that table, whereas D and trimming came from the DNA. This sample has 60,000 to 90,000 clones, with more than 80% found just once. The V and J genes are TRBV19 and TRBJ1-6, with TRBD1 identical over 7 bases. Sequencing was done on a sample of peripheral blood. The TCR was taken from a woman of 80 years or more with acute or convalescent COVID-19. The CDR3 nucleotides are TGTGCCAGCACCGGGACAGATAATTCACCCCTCCACTTT. Translating gives CASTGTDNSPLHF. Full variable domain (rest looked up from reference TRBV19 and TRBJ1-6): DGGITQSPKYLFRKEGQNVTLSCEQNLNHDAMYWYRQDPGQGLRLIYYSQIVNDFQKGDIAEGYSVSREKKESFPLTVTSAQKNPTAFYLCASTGTDNSPLHFGNGTRLTVT.